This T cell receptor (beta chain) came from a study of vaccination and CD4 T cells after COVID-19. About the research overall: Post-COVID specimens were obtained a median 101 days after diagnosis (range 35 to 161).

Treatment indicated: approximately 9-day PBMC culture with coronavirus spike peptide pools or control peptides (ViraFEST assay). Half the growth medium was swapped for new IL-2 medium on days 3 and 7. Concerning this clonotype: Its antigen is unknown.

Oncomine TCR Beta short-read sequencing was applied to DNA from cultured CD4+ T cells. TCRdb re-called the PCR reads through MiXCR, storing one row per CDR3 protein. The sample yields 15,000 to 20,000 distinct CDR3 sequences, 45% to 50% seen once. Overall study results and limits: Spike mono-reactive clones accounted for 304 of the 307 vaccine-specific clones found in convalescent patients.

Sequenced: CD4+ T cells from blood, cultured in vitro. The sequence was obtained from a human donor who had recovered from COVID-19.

The CDR3 sequence: CAWSARYEQYF. CDR3 in DNA: TGTGCCTGGAGCGCTCGCTACGAGCAGTACTTC. The chain employs TRBV30 and TRBJ2-7; D is undetermined. The CDR3 sequence is 11 residues long. V lost 3 bases and J lost 3, with 6 bases in between. Germline V gives CDR1 GTSNPN, CDR2 SVGIG (reference sequence).